The entry below gives a single T cell receptor beta chain sequence along with its context. V was clipped by 4 bases and J by 5 bases; unmatched bases: 3. Germline loops: CDR1 MNHEY, CDR2 SVGAGI. The CDR3 covers 13 residues. Under the authors' procedure: Scientists estimated how many nucleated cells there were by amplifying reference gene primers. Here immunoSEQ multiplex PCR was the method, and the copy in TCRdb shows in-frame clones only, minus some. The V and J calls and clone size were taken over from that table, and D and trimming were inferred from the DNA. The sample consists of approximately 240,000 clones, roughly 87% of them appearing once. These data originate in a study of blood T cell repertoires in COVID-19. Study as a whole: COVID-19 samples from acute and convalescent phases originated in the United States, Italy and Spain. T cells, B-cell-depleted T cells, or PBMCs supplied cDNA or gDNA.

Clinical history as reported by participants underpinned cohort assignment. The chain combines TRBV6-5 with TRBJ2-7; TRBD2 matches at 9 bases. Input material: PBMCs or T cells enriched from blood (not recorded which). This sequence was found in a woman in her 30s with acute COVID-19. CDR3 region: CASSLAGAHEQYF. The CDR3 region has the DNA TGTGCCAGCAGTTTAGCGGGAGCCCACGAGCAGTACTTC.